The 27 T cell receptor beta chains reported below all come from one sample, sequenced in a study of blood T cell repertoires in COVID-19. Sequencing used immunoSEQ multiplex PCR; TCRdb keeps in-frame clones, though not all of them. This table holds 470,000 or so clones, approximately 85% found once. Material for sequencing was peripheral blood. The source is a human donor in a cohort sampled during active COVID-19.

V is TRBV19 and J is TRBJ1-2; D remains ambiguous. Trimming removed 5 bases at V and 1 base at J, with 5 bases between. The CDR3 consists of 12 residues. Germline-derived CDR1 and CDR2 are LNHDA and SQIVND (reference sequence). In DNA, the CDR3 is TGTGCCAGTAGTCCCTATAACTATGGCTACACCTTC. This translates into CASSPYNYGYTF.

This chain joins TRBV5-8 and TRBJ2-7; 7 bases agree with TRBD2. The ends lost 2 bases at V and 6 bases at J; junction bases unmatched: 5. CDR3 length: 13 amino acids. The V gene's germline CDR1 is SGHTS and CDR2 YDEGEE. For the CDR3, the DNA is TGTGCCAGCAGCTTATACAAGCGGGGCGAGCAGTACTTC. As protein: CASSLYKRGEQYF.

The gene calls are TRBV7-2 and TRBJ2-2, with TRBD1 identical over 7 bases. The CDR3 sequence is 16 residues long. Germline lookup yields CDR1 SGHTA and CDR2 FQGNSA. The V gene end was trimmed by 5 bases and the J gene end by 0 bases; junction bases not matched to a gene: 6. The CDR3 reads CASSQQGIANTGELFF. The DNA of the CDR3 is TGTGCCAGCAGCCAACAGGGGATAGCGAACACCGGGGAGCTGTTTTTT.

The J gene is TRBJ2-5, the V gene TRBV10-3; D remains ambiguous. The CDR3 runs to 11 residues. V lost 4 bases and J 4 bases, leaving 4 bases between the germline ends. The germline V gene has CDR1 ENHRY and CDR2 SYGVKD. This chain's CDR3 is CAISGGETQYF. DNA of the CDR3: TGTGCCATCAGTGGAGGAGAGACCCAGTACTTC.

This chain's CDR3 is CASSTLSDEQFF. In DNA form, the CDR3 reads TGTGCCAGCAGTACCCTGAGCGATGAGCAGTTCTTC. V usage is TRBV6-5 and J usage is TRBJ2-1; D remains ambiguous. There are 12 residues in the CDR3. V was trimmed by 5 bases and J by 8 bases, leaving 10 bases between them. Germline V lookup: CDR1 MNHEY, CDR2 SVGAGI.

The sample holds a few counts of this clone. The CDR3 loop is CASTRGGGYEQYF. The DNA for the CDR3 is TGTGCCAGCACCCGGGGCGGGGGCTACGAGCAGTACTTC. The chain has TRBV12-3 or TRBV12-4 and TRBJ2-7; the match to TRBD2 covers 7 bases. This CDR3 has 13 residues. V gave up 7 bases and J gave up 3 bases; unmatched junction bases: 6.

This chain uses TRBV4-2 with TRBJ2-4; the D is unclear. The CDR3 extends over 17 amino acids. Deletions cut 0 bases from V and 0 bases from J, with 12 bases between. Germline V gene lookup returns CDR1 LGHNA and CDR2 YNFKEQ. The DNA for the CDR3 is TGTGCCAGCAGCCAAGATGGCGGTTATTTAGCCAAAAACATTCAGTACTTC. Its protein product is CASSQDGGYLAKNIQYF.

The J gene is TRBJ1-1, the V gene TRBV28; the D is unclear. V was pared by 2 bases and J by 1 base, with 5 bases between. Germline values: CDR1 MDHEN, CDR2 SYDVKM. The CDR3 runs 13 residues. DNA of the CDR3: TGTGCCAGCAGTTTAACAGAGAACACTGAAGCTTTCTTT. Its translation is CASSLTENTEAFF.

The CDR3 reads CASSLSWTGGTQYF. For the CDR3, the DNA is TGTGCCAGCAGTTTATCGTGGACGGGGGGTACGCAGTATTTT. V is TRBV27 and J is TRBJ2-3, with 7 bases matching TRBD2. CDR1 is MNHEY and CDR2 is SMNVEV in the germline V gene (reference sequence). The V segment lost 0 bases and the J segment 8 bases; nucleotides outside the gene matches: 5. This CDR3 has 14 residues.

The DNA of the CDR3 is TGTGCCATCCATGCGGCCGGCGGGAGCACAGATACGCAGTATTTT. Amino acid sequence: CAIHAAGGSTDTQYF. The chain is built from TRBV10-3 and TRBJ2-3; tentative D call: TRBD2 (5 bases). Germline CDR1 reads ENHRY; CDR2 reads SYGVKD. V was cut by 8 bases and J by 0 bases, with 15 bases left in between. The CDR3 runs 15 residues.

The gene calls are TRBV7-3 and TRBJ2-2; 10 nucleotides agree with TRBD2. J lost 4 bases, V lost 1 base, and 15 bases had no gene match. This CDR3 is 20 amino acids long. Germline V gives CDR1 SGHTA, CDR2 FQGTGA. The CDR3 nucleotides are TGTGCCAGCAGCTTAAAGCCTCTAGCGGGAGATCTGTTTGGCACCGGGGAGCTGTTTTTT. Amino acids: CASSLKPLAGDLFGTGELFF. Full variable domain (outside the CDR3, taken from reference TRBV7-3 and TRBJ2-2): GAGVSQTPSNKVTEKGKYVELRCDPISGHTALYWYRQSLGQGPEFLIYFQGTGAADDSGLPNDRFFAVRPEGSVSTLKIQRTERGDSAVYLCASSLKPLAGDLFGTGELFFGEGSRLTVL.

This clone was counted once. The V call is TRBV19, the J call TRBJ2-1, with TRBD1 as a possible D gene (5 bases). CDR1 LNHDA and CDR2 SQIVND come from the germline V gene (reference sequence). The CDR3 loop spans 12 amino acids. Trimming shortened V by 6 bases and J by 7 bases, and 10 bases separated the two germline ends. In DNA form, the CDR3 reads TGTGCCAGTAGCAGGGCGATGAATGAGCAGTTCTTC. Translating it yields CASSRAMNEQFF.

The J gene is TRBJ2-3, the V gene TRBV5-8; D is uncertain. V gave up 2 bases and J gave up 2 bases, with 9 bases separating them. The germline CDR1 and CDR2 sequences are SGHTS and YDEGEE. This CDR3 contains 14 residues. CDR3 bases: TGTGCCAGCAGCTTTCAACAGCACACAGATACGCAGTATTTT. Translation gives CASSFQQHTDTQYF.

V and J are TRBV19 and TRBJ2-3, with TRBD1 matching 9 bases. The CDR3 totals 15 residues. Unmatched junction bases numbered 7, after V lost 5 bases and J lost 4 bases. Germline-derived CDR1 and CDR2 are LNHDA and SQIVND (reference sequence). In DNA form, the CDR3 reads TGTGCCAGTAGTTCCTACAGGGGGCCCTCAGATACGCAGTATTTT. Residues: CASSSYRGPSDTQYF.

The chain has TRBV19 and TRBJ2-2, with TRBD2 as a possible D gene (7 bases). V was shortened by 9 bases and J by 4 bases, with 15 bases between the two germline ends. Germline lookup yields CDR1 LNHDA and CDR2 SQIVND (reference sequence). The CDR3 consists of 14 residues. CDR3 sequence (DNA): TGTGCCAGCCAAAAGGGGGGGCCCACCGGGGAGCTGTTTTTT. It translates to CASQKGGPTGELFF.

This chain links TRBV7-6 with TRBJ2-2; TRBD1 matches 8 bases. Germline CDR1 reads SGHVS; CDR2 reads FNYEAQ. Losses at the gene ends were 8 bases for V and 6 bases for J; bases not matched to a gene: 11. The CDR3 loop spans 15 amino acids. In DNA, the CDR3 is TGTGCCAGCGGCAACGGACAGGGAGGCGCCGGGGAGCTGTTTTTT. Amino acids: CASGNGQGGAGELFF.

V usage is TRBV7-9 and J usage is TRBJ1-2; 8 positions match TRBD1. V lost 0 bases to trimming and J lost 6 bases; unmatched junction nucleotides: 9. The CDR3 has 16 residues. Germline V lookup: CDR1 SEHNR, CDR2 FQNEAQ (reference sequence). CDR3 DNA: TGTGCCAGCAGCTTAGCTGGGACAGGCGGAAGGCATGGCTACACCTTC. Encoded protein: CASSLAGTGGRHGYTF.

J is TRBJ2-7 and V is TRBV7-2, with 13 bases aligning to TRBD2. CDR1 and CDR2 from the germline V gene are SGHTA and FQGNSA. Trimming at V came to 3 bases and at J to 3 bases, leaving 8 bases not matched to a gene. The CDR3 runs 17 residues. CDR3 sequence: CASSFSGLAGDLYEQYF. CDR3 DNA: TGTGCCAGCAGCTTCTCCGGACTAGCGGGGGACCTCTACGAGCAGTACTTC.

The rearrangement uses TRBV19 and TRBJ2-7; possible D gene TRBD2, 6 bases. CDR3 size: 17 residues. CDR1 is LNHDA and CDR2 is SQIVND in the germline V gene (reference sequence). V lost 3 bases and J lost 4, with 22 bases in between. The CDR3 here is CASSISRGYRGEYEQYF. CDR3 DNA: TGTGCCAGTAGTATTTCCCGGGGGTATCGTGGGGAATACGAGCAGTACTTC.

The V call is TRBV27, the J call TRBJ2-2; a possible D gene is TRBD1 (6 bases). V lost 6 bases and J 1 base, leaving 12 bases between the germline ends. Per the germline V gene, CDR1 is MNHEY and CDR2 is SMNVEV (reference sequence). This CDR3 has 15 amino acids. The CDR3 spells CASRRAGVNTGELFF. The CDR3 DNA follows: TGTGCCAGCAGAAGGGCAGGGGTGAACACCGGGGAGCTGTTTTTT.

The rearrangement links TRBV21-1 to TRBJ1-2; the DNA was not compared with TRBD1, the D call given in the table. TRBV21-1 has pseudogene status. The length of the CDR3 is 16 residues. The CDR3 sequence is CASSKKAQGLNYGYTF. In nucleotides, the CDR3 is TGTGCCAGCAGCAAAAAGGCCCAGGGGCTGAACTATGGCTACACCTTC.

The sample holds one count of this clone. The chain couples TRBV5-1 to TRBJ2-2; no clear D. V lost 0 bases to trimming and J lost 4 bases, with 4 bases between them. The germline V gene has CDR1 SGHRS and CDR2 YFSETQ. The length of the CDR3 is 13 residues. The CDR3 nucleotides are TGCGCCAGCAGCTTGGACTTCACCGGGGAGCTGTTTTTT. It specifies CASSLDFTGELFF.

The rearrangement links TRBV5-4 to TRBJ1-1; possibly TRBD1 for D (6 bases). Trimming took 5 bases from V and 1 from J, leaving 15 bases between them. CDR1 and CDR2 (germline): SGHNT, YYREEE (reference sequence). The CDR3 runs to 15 residues. The CDR3 protein is CASRISTGTNTEAFF. The CDR3 nucleotides read TGTGCCAGCAGGATTAGTACAGGGACGAACACTGAAGCTTTCTTT.

J is TRBJ2-3 and V is TRBV11-3; 8 bases line up with TRBD1. Germline-derived CDR1 and CDR2 are SGHNT and YENEEA. V was pared by 4 bases and J by 2 bases, with 5 bases of the junction left unmatched. The CDR3 runs 15 residues. The CDR3 here is CASSSTGVVTDTQYF. Written as DNA, the CDR3 is TGTGCCAGCAGCTCGACAGGGGTGGTCACAGATACGCAGTATTTT.

This clone appeared once. The rearrangement joins TRBV19 to TRBJ2-7; D is possibly TRBD2 (5 bases). The V end was cut by 10 bases, the J end by 1 base, with 17 bases between. The CDR3 extends over 14 amino acids. Germline V gene data show CDR1 as LNHDA and CDR2 as SQIVND (reference sequence). DNA for the CDR3: TGTGCCACCCGTCGTTGGGGAGTGTCCTACGAGCAGTACTTC. It codes for CATRRWGVSYEQYF.

This chain links TRBV20-1 with TRBJ1-5; weak D call: TRBD1 (5 bases). The ends were cut back, 3 bases at V and 5 bases at J, with 20 bases in the middle. The CDR3 has 16 residues. Germline CDR1 DFQATT, CDR2 SNEGSKA (reference sequence). CDR3 amino acids: CSASSLQARIDQPQHF. The CDR3 region has the DNA TGCAGTGCTAGTTCTCTACAGGCCCGGATTGATCAGCCCCAGCATTTT.

The V call is TRBV30, the J call TRBJ1-3; no clear D gene. The germline V and J ends were trimmed by 3 bases and 0 bases, with 9 bases remaining between them. This CDR3 is 14 amino acids long. Looked up from germline, CDR1 is GTSNPN and CDR2 is SVGIG (reference sequence). The CDR3 protein is CAWRGRNSGNTIYF. The CDR3 nucleotides are TGTGCCTGGAGAGGCAGGAACTCTGGAAACACCATATATTTT.